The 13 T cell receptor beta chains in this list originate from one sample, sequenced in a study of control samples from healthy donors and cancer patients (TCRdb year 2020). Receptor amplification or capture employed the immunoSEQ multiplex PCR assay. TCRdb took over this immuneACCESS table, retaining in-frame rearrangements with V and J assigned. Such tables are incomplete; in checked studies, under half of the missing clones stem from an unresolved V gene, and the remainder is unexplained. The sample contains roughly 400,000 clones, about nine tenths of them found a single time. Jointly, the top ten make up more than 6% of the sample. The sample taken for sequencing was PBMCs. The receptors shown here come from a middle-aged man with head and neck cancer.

This CDR3 is CASSLTRQVDSGANVLTF. CDR3 coding DNA: TGTGCCAGCAGCTTAACTCGACAGGTTGACTCTGGGGCCAACGTCCTGACTTTC. This chain joins TRBV7-3 and TRBJ2-6, with a tentative D call TRBD1 (6 bases). The CDR3 has 18 amino acids. Trimming shortened V by 0 bases and J by 0 bases, and 12 bases separated the two germline ends. The V gene's germline CDR1 is SGHTA and CDR2 FQGTGA.

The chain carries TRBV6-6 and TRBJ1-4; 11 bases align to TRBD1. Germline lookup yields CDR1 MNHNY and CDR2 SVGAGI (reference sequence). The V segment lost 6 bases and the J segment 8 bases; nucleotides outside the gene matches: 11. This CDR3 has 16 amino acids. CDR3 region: CASSMDRGRGGEKLFF. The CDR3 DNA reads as TGTGCCAGCAGCATGGACAGGGGGCGCGGGGGGGAAAAACTGTTTTTT.

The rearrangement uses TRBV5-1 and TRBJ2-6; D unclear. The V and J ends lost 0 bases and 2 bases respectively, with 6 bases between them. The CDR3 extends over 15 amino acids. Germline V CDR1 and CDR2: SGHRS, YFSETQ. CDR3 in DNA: TGCGCCAGCAGCTTGGCCCCCACTGGGGCCAACGTCCTGACTTTC. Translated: CASSLAPTGANVLTF.

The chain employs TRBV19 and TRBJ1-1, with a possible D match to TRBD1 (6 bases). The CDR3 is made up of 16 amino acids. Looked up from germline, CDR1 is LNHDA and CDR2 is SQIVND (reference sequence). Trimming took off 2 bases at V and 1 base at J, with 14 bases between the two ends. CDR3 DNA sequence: TGTGCCAGTAGTATATATCTGGGGGCAAGGAACACTGAAGCTTTCTTT. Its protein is CASSIYLGARNTEAFF.

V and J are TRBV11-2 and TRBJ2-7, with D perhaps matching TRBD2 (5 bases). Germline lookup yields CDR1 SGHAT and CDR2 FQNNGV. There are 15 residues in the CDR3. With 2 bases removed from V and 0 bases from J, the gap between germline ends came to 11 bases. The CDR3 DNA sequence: TGTGCCAGCAGCTTACCCGGGATATTCTCCTACGAGCAGTACTTC. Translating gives CASSLPGIFSYEQYF.

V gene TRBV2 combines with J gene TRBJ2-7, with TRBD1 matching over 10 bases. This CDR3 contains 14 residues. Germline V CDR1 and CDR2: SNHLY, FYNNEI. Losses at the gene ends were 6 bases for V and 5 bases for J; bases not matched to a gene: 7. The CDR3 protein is CASRSGTGDHEQYF. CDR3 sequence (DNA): TGTGCCAGCAGGTCCGGGACAGGGGACCACGAGCAGTACTTC.

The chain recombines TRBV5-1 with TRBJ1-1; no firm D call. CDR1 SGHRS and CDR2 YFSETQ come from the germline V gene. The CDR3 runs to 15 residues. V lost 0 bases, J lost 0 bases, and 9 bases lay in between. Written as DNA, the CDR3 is TGCGCCAGCAGCTTGGACGGAAGCATGAACACTGAAGCTTTCTTT. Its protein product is CASSLDGSMNTEAFF.

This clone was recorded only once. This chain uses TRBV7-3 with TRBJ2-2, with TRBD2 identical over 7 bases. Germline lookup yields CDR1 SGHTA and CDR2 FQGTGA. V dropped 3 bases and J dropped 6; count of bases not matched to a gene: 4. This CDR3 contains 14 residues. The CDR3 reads CASSLMGGSGELFF. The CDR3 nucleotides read TGTGCCAGCAGCTTGATGGGAGGGTCCGGGGAGCTGTTTTTT.

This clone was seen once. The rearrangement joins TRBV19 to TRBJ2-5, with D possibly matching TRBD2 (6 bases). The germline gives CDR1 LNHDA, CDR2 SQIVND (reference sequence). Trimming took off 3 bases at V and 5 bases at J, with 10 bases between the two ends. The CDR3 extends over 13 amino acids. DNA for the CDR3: TGTGCCAGTAGTATGCAGGGAGGCGAGACCCAGTACTTC. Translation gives CASSMQGGETQYF.

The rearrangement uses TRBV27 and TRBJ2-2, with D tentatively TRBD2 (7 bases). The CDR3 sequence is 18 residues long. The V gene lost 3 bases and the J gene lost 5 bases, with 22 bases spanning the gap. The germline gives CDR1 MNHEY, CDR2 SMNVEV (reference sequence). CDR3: CASSLSQGRGVGTGELFF. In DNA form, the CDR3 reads TGTGCCAGCAGTTTGTCACAGGGTCGGGGGGTAGGGACCGGGGAGCTGTTTTTT.

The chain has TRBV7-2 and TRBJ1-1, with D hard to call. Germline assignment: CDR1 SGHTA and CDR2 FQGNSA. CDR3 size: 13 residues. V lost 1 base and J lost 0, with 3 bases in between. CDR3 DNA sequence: TGTGCCAGCAGCTTAGGTATGAACACTGAAGCTTTCTTT. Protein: CASSLGMNTEAFF. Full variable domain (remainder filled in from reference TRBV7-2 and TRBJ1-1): GAGVSQSPSNKVTEKGKDVELRCDPISGHTALYWYRQSLGQGLEFLIYFQGNSAPDKSGLPSDRFSAERTGGSVSTLTIQRTQQEDSAVYLCASSLGMNTEAFFGQGTRLTVV.

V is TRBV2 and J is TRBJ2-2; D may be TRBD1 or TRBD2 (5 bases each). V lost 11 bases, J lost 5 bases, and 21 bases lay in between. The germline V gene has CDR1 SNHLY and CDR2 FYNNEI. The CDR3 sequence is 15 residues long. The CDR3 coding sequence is TGTGCCGTAGATACGGGACCCACGGGAACCGGGGAGCTGTTTTTT. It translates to CAVDTGPTGTGELFF.

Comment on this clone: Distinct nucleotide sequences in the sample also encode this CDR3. As DNA, the CDR3 is TGTGCCAGCAGTTACAGCAGGGGAAGAACTGAAGCTTTCTTT. This gives the protein CASSYSRGRTEAFF. The rearrangement links TRBV6-5 to TRBJ1-1; a possible D gene is TRBD1 (6 bases). Per the germline V gene, CDR1 is MNHEY and CDR2 is SVGAGI. The V gene lost 2 bases and the J gene lost 5 bases, with 12 bases spanning the gap. The CDR3 is 14 amino acids.